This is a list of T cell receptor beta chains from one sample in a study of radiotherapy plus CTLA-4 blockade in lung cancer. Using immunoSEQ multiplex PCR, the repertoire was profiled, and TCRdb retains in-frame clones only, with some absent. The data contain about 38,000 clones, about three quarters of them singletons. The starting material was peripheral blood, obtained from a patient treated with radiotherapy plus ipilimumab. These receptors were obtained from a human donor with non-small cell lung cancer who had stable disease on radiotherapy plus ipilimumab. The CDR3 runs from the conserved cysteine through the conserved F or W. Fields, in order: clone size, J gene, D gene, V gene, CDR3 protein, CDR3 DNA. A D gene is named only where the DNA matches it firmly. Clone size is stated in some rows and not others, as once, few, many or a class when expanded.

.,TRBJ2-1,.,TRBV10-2,CASEGDKSSYNEQFF,TGCGCCAGCGAGGGAGATAAGAGCTCCTACAATGAGCAGTTCTTC
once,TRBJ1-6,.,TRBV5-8,CASSRARNNSPLHF,TGTGCCAGCAGCCGTGCGAGAAATAATTCACCCCTCCACTTT
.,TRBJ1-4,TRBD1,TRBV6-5,CASSWDRDEKLFF,TGTGCCAGCAGTTGGGACAGGGATGAAAAACTGTTTTTT
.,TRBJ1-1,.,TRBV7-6,CASRSDGNTEAFF,TGTGCCAGCAGATCTGACGGGAACACTGAAGCTTTCTTT
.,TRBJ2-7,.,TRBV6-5,CASRLTGTPSYEQYF,TGTGCCAGCAGACTAACAGGTACCCCCTCCTACGAGCAGTACTTC
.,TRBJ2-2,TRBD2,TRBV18,CASSPTSGGTNTGELFF,TGTGCCAGCTCACCAACTAGCGGGGGAACGAACACCGGGGAGCTGTTTTTT
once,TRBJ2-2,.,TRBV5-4,CASSLGRENGELFF,TGTGCCAGCAGCTTGGGGAGAGAGAACGGGGAGCTGTTTTTT
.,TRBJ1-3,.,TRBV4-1,CASSQDPGRNTIYF,TGCGCCAGCAGCCAAGATCCTGGCCGAAACACCATATATTTT
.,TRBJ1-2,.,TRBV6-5,CAAMAETVGGYTF,TGTGCCGCCATGGCGGAGACTGTGGGAGGCTACACCTTC
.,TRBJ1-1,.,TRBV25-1,CASSRFGGGVTEAFF,TGTGCCAGCAGTCGTTTCGGGGGCGGCGTAACTGAAGCTTTCTTT
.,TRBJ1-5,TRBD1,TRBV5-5,CASSYRGSGNQPQHF,TGTGCCAGCAGCTACAGGGGGTCGGGCAATCAGCCCCAGCATTTT
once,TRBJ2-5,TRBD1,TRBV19,CASTGRTGSQETQYF,TGTGCCAGTACGGGGAGGACAGGGTCCCAAGAGACCCAGTACTTC
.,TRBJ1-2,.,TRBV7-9,CASSGDRLYGYTF,TGTGCCAGCAGCGGAGACAGGCTCTATGGCTACACCTTC
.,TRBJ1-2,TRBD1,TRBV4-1,CASSQPGTGGRGYTF,TGCGCCAGCAGCCAACCCGGGACAGGGGGTAGAGGCTACACCTTC
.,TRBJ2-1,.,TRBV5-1,CASSLVGGLLNEQFF,TGCGCCAGCAGCTTGGTGGGGGGACTTCTCAATGAGCAGTTCTTC
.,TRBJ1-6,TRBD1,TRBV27,CASSSGTGYNSPLHF,TGTGCCAGCAGTTCCGGGACAGGGTATAATTCACCCCTCCACTTT
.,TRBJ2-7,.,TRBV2,CASSEDRGAYSYEQYF,TGTGCCAGCAGTGAAGATAGAGGGGCCTACTCCTACGAGCAGTACTTC
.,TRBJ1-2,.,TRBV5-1,CASSLDLQGYGYTF,TGCGCCAGCAGCTTGGACTTGCAGGGGTATGGCTACACCTTC
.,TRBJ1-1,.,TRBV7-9,CASSPQGRAAFF,TGTGCCAGCAGTCCACAGGGTAGGGCAGCTTTCTTT
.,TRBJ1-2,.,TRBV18,CASSPSREDYGYTF,TGCGCCAGCTCACCGAGCAGGGAAGACTATGGCTACACCTTC
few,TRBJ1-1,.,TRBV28,CASSFTVSGSLERTEAFF,TGTGCCAGCAGTTTTACTGTTTCAGGGTCCCTTGAGAGGACTGAAGCTTTCTTT
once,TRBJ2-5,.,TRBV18,CASSTGTQETQYF,TGTGCCAGCTCAACCGGGACCCAAGAGACCCAGTACTTC
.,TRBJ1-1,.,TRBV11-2,CASSLAVTVTMNTEAFF,TGTGCCAGCAGCTTAGCGGTTACAGTGACCATGAACACTGAAGCTTTCTTT
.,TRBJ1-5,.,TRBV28,CASSLMGQPQHF,TGTGCCAGCAGTTTAATGGGCCAGCCCCAGCATTTT
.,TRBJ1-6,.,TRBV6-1,CASRTGSYSPLHF,TGTGCCAGCAGAACGGGATCCTATTCACCCCTCCACTTT
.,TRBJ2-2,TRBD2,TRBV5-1,CASSFGGGGRTGELFF,TGCGCCAGCAGCTTCGGCGGGGGGGGCCGAACCGGGGAGCTGTTTTTT
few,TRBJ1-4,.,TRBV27,CASSRFYGGPATNEKLFF,TGTGCCAGCAGCCGATTCTACGGGGGCCCTGCAACTAATGAAAAACTGTTTTTT
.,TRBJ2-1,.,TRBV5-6,CASTNYQENLPTDEQFF,TGTGCCAGCACCAACTATCAGGAGAACCTTCCTACGGATGAGCAGTTCTTC
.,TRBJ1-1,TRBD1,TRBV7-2,CASSSPGQGILLNTEAFF,TGTGCCAGCAGCTCACCGGGACAGGGCATTCTTCTGAACACTGAAGCTTTCTTT
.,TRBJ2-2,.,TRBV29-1,CSVDRGTGELFF,TGCAGCGTTGATCGGGGGACCGGGGAGCTGTTTTTT
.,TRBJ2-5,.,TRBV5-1,CASSLAVQSTQYF,TGCGCCAGCAGCTTGGCCGTTCAATCGACCCAGTACTTC
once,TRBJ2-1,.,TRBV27,CASSLDSNNEQFF,TGTGCCAGCAGTCTGGACAGCAACAATGAGCAGTTCTTC
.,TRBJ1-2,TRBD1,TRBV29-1,CSLKGQGEYGYTF,TGCAGTCTTAAGGGCCAGGGGGAGTATGGCTACACCTTC
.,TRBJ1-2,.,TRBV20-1,CSASGSYGYTF,TGCAGTGCTAGTGGTTCCTATGGCTACACCTTC
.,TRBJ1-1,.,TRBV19,CASSMPPGPRNTEAFF,TGTGCCAGTAGCATGCCACCGGGACCTAGGAACACTGAAGCTTTCTTT
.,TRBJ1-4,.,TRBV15,CATPPVATNEKLFF,TGTGCCACCCCGCCCGTAGCAACTAATGAAAAACTGTTTTTT
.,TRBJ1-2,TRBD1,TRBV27,CASSFDRVGYGYTF,TGTGCCAGCAGCTTCGACAGGGTCGGCTATGGCTACACCTTC
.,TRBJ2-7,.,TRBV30,CAWGRREQYF,TGTGCCTGGGGGAGGAGAGAGCAGTACTTC
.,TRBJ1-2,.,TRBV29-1,CSVEVWQGGYTF,TGCAGCGTTGAAGTTTGGCAGGGCGGCTACACCTTC
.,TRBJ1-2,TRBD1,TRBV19,CASIPDRSNYGYTF,TGTGCCAGTATCCCGGACAGGAGTAACTATGGCTACACCTTC
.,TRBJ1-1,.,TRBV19,CASSIYQGSTEAFF,TGTGCCAGTAGTATATATCAGGGTAGCACTGAAGCTTTCTTT
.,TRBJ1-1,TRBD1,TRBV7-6,CASSLSQGASTEAFF,TGTGCCAGCAGCCTATCACAGGGGGCGAGCACTGAAGCTTTCTTT
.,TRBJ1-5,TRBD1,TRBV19,CASRTQGVNQPQHF,TGTGCCAGTAGAACTCAGGGGGTGAATCAGCCCCAGCATTTT
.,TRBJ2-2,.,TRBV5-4,CASTLGTNTGELFF,TGTGCCAGCACACTAGGTACGAACACCGGGGAGCTGTTTTTT
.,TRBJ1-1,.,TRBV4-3,CASSQEIRGTEAFF,TGCGCCAGCAGCCAAGAAATTAGGGGAACTGAAGCTTTCTTT
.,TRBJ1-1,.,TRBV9,CASSALGNTEAFF,TGTGCCAGCAGCGCCTTGGGGAACACTGAAGCTTTCTTT
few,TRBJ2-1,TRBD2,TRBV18,CASSPPNKRGGNYNEQFF,TGTGCCAGCTCACCCCCTAACAAGCGGGGGGGCAACTACAATGAGCAGTTCTTC
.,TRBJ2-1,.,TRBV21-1,CATQPDGQGISNEQFF,TGTGCCACCCAACCTGACGGACAGGGGATCTCCAATGAGCAGTTCTTC
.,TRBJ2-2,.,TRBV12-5,CASGFSGELFF,TGTGCTAGTGGTTTCTCGGGGGAGCTGTTTTTT
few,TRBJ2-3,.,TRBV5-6,CASRRQGGTDTQYF,TGTGCCAGCAGACGGCAGGGTGGCACAGATACGCAGTATTTT